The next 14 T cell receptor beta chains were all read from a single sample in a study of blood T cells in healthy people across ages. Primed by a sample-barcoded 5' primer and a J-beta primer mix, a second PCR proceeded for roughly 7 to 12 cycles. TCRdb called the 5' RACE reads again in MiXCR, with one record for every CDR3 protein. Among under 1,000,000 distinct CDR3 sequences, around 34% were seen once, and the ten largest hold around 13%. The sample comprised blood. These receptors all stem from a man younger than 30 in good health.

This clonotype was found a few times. The CDR3 loop is CSARDSGQGAWDGYGYTF. The CDR3 DNA reads as TGCAGTGCTAGAGATTCGGGACAGGGGGCGTGGGATGGCTATGGCTACACCTTC. This chain uses TRBV20-1 with TRBJ1-2; 12 nucleotides line up with TRBD1. CDR3 size: 18 residues. In germline, CDR1 is DFQATT, CDR2 SNEGSKA (reference sequence). The junction had 12 bases not matched to a gene; V was cut back by 0 bases and J by 4 bases.

For the CDR3, the DNA is TGTGCCAGCAGCTTAGGGGCCGACAGGGGGCGCAGAGAGACCCAGTTCTTC. Amino acid sequence: CASSLGADRGRRETQFF. The chain joins TRBV7-8 to TRBJ2-1; 10 nucleotides agree with TRBD1. The CDR3 has 17 amino acids. With V trimmed by 1 base and J by 13 bases, 16 bases remained unmatched. CDR1 is SGHVS and CDR2 is FQNEAQ in the germline V gene.

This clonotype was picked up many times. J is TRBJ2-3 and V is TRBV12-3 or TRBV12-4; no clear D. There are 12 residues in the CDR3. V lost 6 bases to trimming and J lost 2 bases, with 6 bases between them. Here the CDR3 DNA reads TGTGCCAGCAGCCGAACCACAGATACGCAGTATTTT. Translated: CASSRTTDTQYF.

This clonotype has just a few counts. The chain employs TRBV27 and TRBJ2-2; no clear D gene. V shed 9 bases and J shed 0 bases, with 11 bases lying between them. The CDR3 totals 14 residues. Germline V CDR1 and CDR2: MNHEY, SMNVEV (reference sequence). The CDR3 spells CASKAQSNTGELFF. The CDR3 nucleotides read TGTGCCAGTAAGGCACAGTCGAACACCGGGGAGCTGTTTTTT.

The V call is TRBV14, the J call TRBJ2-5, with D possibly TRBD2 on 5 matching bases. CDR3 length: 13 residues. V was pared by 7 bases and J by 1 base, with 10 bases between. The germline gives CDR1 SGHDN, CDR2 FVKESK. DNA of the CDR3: TGTGCCAGCAACCGGAGGCTCCAAGAGACCCAGTACTTC. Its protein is CASNRRLQETQYF.

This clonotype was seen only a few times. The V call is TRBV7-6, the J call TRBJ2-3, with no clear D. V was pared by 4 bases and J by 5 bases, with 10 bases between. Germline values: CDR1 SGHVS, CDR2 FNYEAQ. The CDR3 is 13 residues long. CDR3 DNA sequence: TGTGCCAGCAGCTCCACATCGGGAGATACGCAGTATTTT. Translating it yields CASSSTSGDTQYF.

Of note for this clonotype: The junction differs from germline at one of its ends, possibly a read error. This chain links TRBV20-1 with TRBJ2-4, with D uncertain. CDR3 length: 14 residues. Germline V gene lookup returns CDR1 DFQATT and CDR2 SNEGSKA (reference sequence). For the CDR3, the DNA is TGCAGTGCTAAAGCTAAAGGCAGCTCCTACGAGCAGCACTTC. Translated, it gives CSAKAKGSSYEQHF.

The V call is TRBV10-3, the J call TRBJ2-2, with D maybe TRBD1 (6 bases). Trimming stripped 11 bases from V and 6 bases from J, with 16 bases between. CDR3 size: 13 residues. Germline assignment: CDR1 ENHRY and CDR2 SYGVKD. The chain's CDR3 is CAAARGSSGELFF. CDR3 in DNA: TGTGCCGCCGCCAGGGGAAGTTCCGGGGAGCTGTTTTTT.

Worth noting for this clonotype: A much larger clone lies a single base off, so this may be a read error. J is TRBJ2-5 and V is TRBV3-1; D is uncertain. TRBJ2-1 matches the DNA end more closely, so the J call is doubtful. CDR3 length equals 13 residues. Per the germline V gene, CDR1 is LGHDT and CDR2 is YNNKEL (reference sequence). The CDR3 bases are TGTGCCAGCAGCCAAAACCTCCAAGAGACCCAGTTCTTC. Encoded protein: CASSQNLQETQFF.

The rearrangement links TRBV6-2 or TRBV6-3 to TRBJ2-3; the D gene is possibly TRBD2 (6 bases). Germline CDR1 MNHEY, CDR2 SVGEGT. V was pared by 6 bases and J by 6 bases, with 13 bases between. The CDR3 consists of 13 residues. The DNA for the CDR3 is TGTGCCAGCAGGACCCCGGGGGAGGATACGCAGTATTTT. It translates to CASRTPGEDTQYF.

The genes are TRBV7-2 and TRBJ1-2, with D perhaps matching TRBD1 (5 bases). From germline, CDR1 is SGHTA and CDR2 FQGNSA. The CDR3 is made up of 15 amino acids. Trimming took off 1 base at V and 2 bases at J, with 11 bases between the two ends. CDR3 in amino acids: CASSLGSAGNYGYTF. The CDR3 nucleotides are TGTGCCAGCAGCTTAGGGTCGGCAGGGAACTATGGCTACACCTTC.

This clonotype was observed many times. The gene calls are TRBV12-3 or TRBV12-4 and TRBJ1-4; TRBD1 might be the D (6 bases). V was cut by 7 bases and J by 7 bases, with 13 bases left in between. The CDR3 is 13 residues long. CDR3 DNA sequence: TGTGCCAGCACGGCGGGGGCCGGTGAAAAACTGTTTTTT. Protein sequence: CASTAGAGEKLFF.

CDR3 amino acids: CASNPLGVSTDTQYF. CDR3 nucleotide sequence: TGTGCCAGCAACCCGCTCGGGGTGAGCACAGATACGCAGTATTTT. The chain employs TRBV12-3 or TRBV12-4 and TRBJ2-3; perhaps TRBD2 as D (5 bases). The CDR3 is made up of 15 amino acids. V was shortened by 7 bases and J by 0 bases, with 14 bases between the two germline ends.

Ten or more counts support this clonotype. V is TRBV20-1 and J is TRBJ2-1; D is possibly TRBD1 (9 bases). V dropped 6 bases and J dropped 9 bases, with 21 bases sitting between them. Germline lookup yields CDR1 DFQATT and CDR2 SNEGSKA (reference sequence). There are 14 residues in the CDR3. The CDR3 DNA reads TGCAGTGCCAACCGCGGACAGGGGACTAGTGAGCAGTTCTTC. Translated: CSANRGQGTSEQFF.